The next 24 T cell receptor beta chains were all read from a single sample in a study of CD8 T cells in Susac syndrome (dated by TCRdb to about 2019). The library was produced with the immunoSEQ multiplex PCR assay. RNA was extracted with the RNeasy kit and 0.5 to 1 ug was reverse transcribed using random hexamers. The public reads were run again by TCRdb, first through fastp at Q25 and then through MiXCR, and only productive beta chains were kept. Identical CDR3 protein sequences are pooled into one entry, listed with their most common genes and DNA. The sample table shows 170,000 or so distinct CDR3 sequences, and approximately 95% are seen once. In total, the top ten clones hold 0.12% of the sample. The material sequenced was CD4+ T cells from PBMCs. These TCRs come from a human donor with Susac syndrome.

This sequence joins TRBV29-1 and TRBJ2-2; D not resolved. The CDR3 loop spans 12 amino acids. Germline-derived CDR1 and CDR2 are SQVTM and ANQGSEA. The V end lost 5 bases, the J end lost 5 bases, and 9 bases lay between the germline ends. The CDR3 DNA follows: TGCAGCGTTCTACCGACAACCGGGGAGCTGTTTTTT. It codes for CSVLPTTGELFF.

The chain joins TRBV7-9 to TRBJ1-5; D is possibly TRBD1 (6 bases). Germline CDR1 SEHNR, CDR2 FQNEAQ (reference sequence). Deletions cut 4 bases from V and 3 bases from J, with 10 bases between. CDR3 size: 14 residues. CDR3 nucleotides: TGTGCCAGCAGCTGGACGGGGGCCAATCAGCCCCAGCATTTT. As protein: CASSWTGANQPQHF.

The chain is built from TRBV12-3 or TRBV12-4 and TRBJ1-1; 7 bases line up with TRBD1. There are 15 residues in the CDR3. The junction had 6 bases not matched to a gene; V was cut back by 5 bases and J by 0 bases. CDR3 in DNA: TGTGCCAGCAGTCGACAGGGAATCATGAACACTGAAGCTTTCTTT. Protein: CASSRQGIMNTEAFF.

The rearrangement links TRBV12-3 or TRBV12-4 to TRBJ1-2; D gene ambiguous. V was clipped by 2 bases and J by 4 bases, with 5 bases between them. The CDR3 sequence is 12 residues long. As DNA, the CDR3 is TGTGCCAGCAGTTTAACAGCCTATGGCTACACCTTC. Translated: CASSLTAYGYTF.

The chain has TRBV4-2 and TRBJ2-2, with TRBD2 matching 7 bases. This CDR3 has 17 residues. V lost 0 bases to trimming and J lost 2 bases; unmatched junction nucleotides: 6. CDR1 LGHNA and CDR2 YNFKEQ come from the germline V gene. CDR3 DNA: TGTGCCAGCAGCCAAGATGGGCTAGCGGCAAACACCGGGGAGCTGTTTTTT. It yields the protein CASSQDGLAANTGELFF.

The CDR3 spells CASSSLGQGSYNEQFF. The CDR3 bases are TGTGCCAGCAGTTCCCTAGGACAGGGATCCTACAATGAGCAGTTCTTC. The J gene is TRBJ2-1, the V gene TRBV28, with 8 bases matching TRBD1. Germline V gene data show CDR1 as MDHEN and CDR2 as SYDVKM. V lost 4 bases to trimming and J lost 1 base; unmatched junction nucleotides: 6. This CDR3 is built from 16 residues.

The chain's CDR3 is CASSSTSGSGDKFF. CDR3 nucleotide sequence: TGTGCCAGCAGTTCGACTAGCGGGAGTGGCGACAAGTTCTTC. The chain employs TRBV6-2 or TRBV6-3 and TRBJ2-1, with TRBD2 identical over 12 bases. Trimming took 4 bases from V and 14 from J; bases not matched to a gene: 9. The CDR3 spans 14 residues. Germline V gene data show CDR1 as MNHEY and CDR2 as SVGEGT.

This clonotype was seen only once. The CDR3 DNA is TGTGCCAGTAGTATCGGGGTCGGACCAGAAAAACTGTTTTTT. Translating gives CASSIGVGPEKLFF. The V gene is TRBV19, the J gene TRBJ1-4; D unresolved. The CDR3 contains 14 residues. In germline, CDR1 is LNHDA, CDR2 SQIVND (reference sequence). V dropped 3 bases and J dropped 8 bases, with 13 bases sitting between them.

The J gene is TRBJ2-7, the V gene TRBV5-6, with D tentatively TRBD2 (5 bases). Germline values: CDR1 SGHDT, CDR2 YYEEEE. CDR3 length: 15 residues. Trimming left V 3 bases short and J 2 bases short, with 15 bases between. CDR3 nucleotides: TGTGCCAGCAGCTCCGGGCCGAGGGCGCCCTACGAGCAGTACTTC. Translation gives CASSSGPRAPYEQYF.

This clonotype was observed a single time. The genes are TRBV6-5 and TRBJ2-7, with 7 bases aligning to TRBD2. Germline V gene data show CDR1 as MNHEY and CDR2 as SVGAGI. V dropped 2 bases and J dropped 4; count of bases not matched to a gene: 8. This CDR3 is 15 amino acids long. CDR3 loop: CASSYGGLGSYEQYF. The CDR3 DNA reads TGTGCCAGCAGTTACGGAGGACTAGGTTCGTACGAGCAGTACTTC.

This chain joins TRBV7-9 and TRBJ2-1, with D uncertain. The CDR3 spans 12 residues. Per germline, CDR1 SEHNR and CDR2 FQNEAQ (reference sequence). V was clipped by 1 base and J by 10 bases, with 8 bases between them. The DNA of the CDR3 is TGTGCCAGCAGCTTAGTCAGCCTGGAGCAGTTCTTC. Amino acids: CASSLVSLEQFF.

CDR3 nucleotide sequence: TGCAGTGCTAGAGGGGACGGTTCGACTAACTATGGCTACACCTTC. It codes for CSARGDGSTNYGYTF. The chain joins TRBV20-1 to TRBJ1-2; D is possibly TRBD1 (5 bases). V lost 1 base and J lost 0, with 12 bases in between. Germline V CDR1 and CDR2: DFQATT, SNEGSKA (reference sequence). The CDR3 consists of 15 residues.

The chain has TRBV15 and TRBJ2-7; D assignment may be TRBD1 or TRBD2 (5 bases each). Trimming cost V 1 base and J 5 bases, with 12 bases left between them. The length of the CDR3 is 14 residues. Per the germline V gene, CDR1 is LNHNV and CDR2 is YYDKDF (reference sequence). The CDR3 protein is CATSRGGVPHEQYF. CDR3 DNA sequence: TGTGCCACCAGCAGAGGAGGGGTACCCCACGAGCAGTACTTC.

The chain recombines TRBV3-1 with TRBJ2-1, with D perhaps given as TRBD1 or TRBD2 (5 bases each). Germline lookup yields CDR1 LGHDT and CDR2 YNNKEL (reference sequence). The CDR3 runs 15 residues. V was trimmed by 0 bases and J by 6 bases, leaving 12 bases between them. CDR3 sequence: CASSQDSGTANEQFF. The DNA of the CDR3 is TGTGCCAGCAGCCAAGACTCCGGGACCGCCAATGAGCAGTTCTTC.

This clonotype was observed a single time. The V and J genes are TRBV15 and TRBJ1-4; TRBD1 might be the D (6 bases). In germline, CDR1 is LNHNV, CDR2 YYDKDF (reference sequence). CDR3 size: 14 residues. The V end was cut by 1 base, the J end by 7 bases, with 10 bases between. Written as DNA, the CDR3 is TGTGCCACCAGCAGAGCGGCAGGGGCTGAAAAACTGTTTTTT. Protein sequence: CATSRAAGAEKLFF.

The chain employs TRBV14 and TRBJ2-1, with no clear D. CDR1 SGHDN and CDR2 FVKESK come from the germline V gene. The V gene lost 4 bases and the J gene lost 3 bases, with 16 bases spanning the gap. This CDR3 is 16 amino acids long. The CDR3 region is CASSPLSRVYYNEQFF. CDR3 sequence (DNA): TGTGCCAGCAGCCCGCTTTCACGCGTTTACTACAATGAGCAGTTCTTC.

The chain couples TRBV6-6 to TRBJ1-1, with a weak D call TRBD1 (5 bases). The V end was cut by 7 bases, the J end by 6 bases, with 15 bases between. The CDR3 has 13 residues. Germline CDR1 and CDR2: MNHNY and SVGAGI (reference sequence). The CDR3 sequence is CASTDSGWAEAFF. The CDR3 DNA reads as TGTGCCAGCACGGACTCAGGGTGGGCTGAAGCTTTCTTT.

The rearrangement uses TRBV5-1 and TRBJ2-1; 14 positions agree with TRBD2. Per germline, CDR1 SGHRS and CDR2 YFSETQ. Unmatched junction bases numbered 6, after V lost 4 bases and J lost 9 bases. The CDR3 runs 15 residues. CDR3 amino acids: CASSLSGTSGGEQFF. The CDR3 coding sequence is TGCGCCAGCAGCCTCTCTGGGACTAGCGGGGGTGAGCAGTTCTTC.

The chain couples TRBV29-1 to TRBJ2-1; D is possibly TRBD2 (6 bases). V was trimmed by 7 bases and J by 5 bases, leaving 15 bases between them. CDR1 and CDR2 (germline): SQVTM, ANQGSEA. The CDR3 has 13 residues. The chain's CDR3 is CSAGRDVDNEQFF. CDR3 sequence (DNA): TGCAGCGCGGGGCGGGACGTAGACAATGAGCAGTTCTTC.

The chain has TRBV2 and TRBJ2-3; D not resolved. V was shortened by 3 bases and J by 6 bases, with 4 bases between the two germline ends. The CDR3 is 11 residues long. Germline V gives CDR1 SNHLY, CDR2 FYNNEI. The CDR3 bases are TGTGCCAGCAGTGAGCCGGATACGCAGTATTTT. Encoded protein: CASSEPDTQYF.

The chain joins TRBV7-9 to TRBJ2-5; D unclear. The CDR3 totals 15 residues. In germline, CDR1 is SEHNR, CDR2 FQNEAQ (reference sequence). V gave up 5 bases and J gave up 2 bases, with 15 bases separating them. The CDR3 is CASSPERTEQETQYF. The CDR3 coding sequence is TGTGCCAGCAGCCCCGAGAGGACGGAGCAAGAGACCCAGTACTTC.

This chain joins TRBV5-6 and TRBJ2-7, with a tentative D call TRBD1 (5 bases). CDR1 and CDR2 (germline): SGHDT, YYEEEE. V was clipped by 4 bases and J by 2 bases, with 10 bases between them. The CDR3 extends over 13 amino acids. The CDR3: CASSRQRAYEQYV. CDR3 bases: TGTGCCAGCAGCAGACAGCGTGCCTACGAGCAGTACGTC.

This clonotype showed up just a few times. CDR3 protein: CASSPGNTGELFF. The CDR3 DNA reads as TGTGCCAGCAGCCCGGGCAACACCGGGGAGCTGTTTTTT. The chain uses TRBV3-1 and TRBJ2-2; D remains ambiguous. The CDR3 runs to 13 residues. Germline V gene sequence: CDR1 LGHDT, CDR2 YNNKEL (reference sequence). V lost 4 bases, J lost 2 bases, and 5 bases lay in between.

This chain uses TRBV30 with TRBJ1-1; no clear D gene. The CDR3 loop spans 13 amino acids. CDR1 and CDR2 (germline): GTSNPN, SVGIG (reference sequence). V lost 1 base, J lost 4 bases, and 10 bases lay in between. The CDR3 DNA reads TGTGCCTGGAGTGGGTGGAGTCGCACTGAAGCTTTCTTT. It encodes CAWSGWSRTEAFF.